The sequence of this T cell receptor beta chain was determined in a study of T-cell memory formation after mild COVID-19. Across the study: TCR clusters mostly belonged to single donors. Study-wide results and caveats: Day 37-peaking second-wave clones had unconfirmed SARS-CoV-2 specificity. A subset of responding clones appeared in pre-infection memory, suggesting cross-reactive memory joined.

Trimming cost V 6 bases and J 2 bases; bases outside gene matches: 7. The V gene's germline CDR1 is LNHDA and CDR2 SQIVND (reference sequence). The CDR3 totals 15 residues. Concerning this clonotype: Antigen specificity is unknown.

cDNA libraries for TCR alpha and TCR beta, carrying sample barcodes and UMIs, came from 5'RACE with constant-segment primers. TCRdb independently ran MiXCR on the 5' RACE reads; one entry per CDR3 protein. The table has about 110,000 distinct CDR3 sequences, approximately 13% seen once. The chain couples TRBV19 to TRBJ2-1; 7 bases fit TRBD1. The TCR comes from an adult woman who had mild COVID-19 (a few samples of this study predate the infection). Cell type and time point are not known. Sequenced material: PBMCs or a T cell subset sorted from them (not recorded which). CDR3 region: CASRNLGTAYNEQFF. The CDR3 DNA reads as TGTGCCAGTAGAAACCTCGGGACAGCCTACAATGAGCAGTTCTTC.